Reported below is one T cell receptor (beta chain). Its antigen is unidentified. This sample is drawn from a study of breast tumors, draining lymph nodes, adjacent tissues. Findings of the study overall: Tumor T cell lymph node origin was a supported hypothesis, not proven. Compared with basal-like, luminal-like tumors shared significantly more repertoire with nontumor tissue. Tumor repertoires ranked between lymph nodes and nontumor tissue in diversity, with V and J gene preferences.

V shed 6 bases and J 3 bases; nucleotides not matched to a gene: 12. CDR1 and CDR2 (germline): SQVTM, ANQGSEA. CDR3 length equals 15 residues. TCRdb reanalysed the multiplex PCR reads using MiXCR and keeps one entry per CDR3 protein. The sample lists roughly 14,000 distinct CDR3 sequences, about 56% occurring once. The rearrangement joins TRBV29-1 to TRBJ2-7, with 9 nucleotides matching TRBD1. The sequenced material came from tumor-adjacent breast tissue. The TCR sequence derives from a female donor with breast cancer. Some clones in this sample may be carry-over from other donors' samples. The CDR3 spells CSVTPGQGLLYEQYF. The CDR3 DNA reads as TGCAGCGTCACACCCGGACAGGGGCTCCTCTACGAGCAGTACTTC.